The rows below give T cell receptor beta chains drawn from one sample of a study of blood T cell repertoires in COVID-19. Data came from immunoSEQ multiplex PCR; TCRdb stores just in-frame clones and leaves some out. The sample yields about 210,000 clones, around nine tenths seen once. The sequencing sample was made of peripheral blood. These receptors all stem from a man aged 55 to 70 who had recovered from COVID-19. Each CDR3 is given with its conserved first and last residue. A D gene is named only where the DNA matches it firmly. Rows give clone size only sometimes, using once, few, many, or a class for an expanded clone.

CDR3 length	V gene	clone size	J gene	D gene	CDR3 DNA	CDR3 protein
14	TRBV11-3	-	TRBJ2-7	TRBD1	TGTGCCAGCAGCCGAAGGACAGGGGAGGGCGAGCAGTACTTC	CASSRRTGEGEQYF
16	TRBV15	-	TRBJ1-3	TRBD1	TGTGCCACCAGCAGGGACAGGACCCCCTCTGGAAACACCATATATTTT	CATSRDRTPSGNTIYF
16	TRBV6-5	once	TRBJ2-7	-	TGTGCCAGCAGTTACTCCACCCTTAGGAGCTCCTACGAGCAGTACTTC	CASSYSTLRSSYEQYF
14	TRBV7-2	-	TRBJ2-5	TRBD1	TGTGCCAGCAGCGACCCGGGACAGCAAGAGACCCAGTACTTC	CASSDPGQQETQYF
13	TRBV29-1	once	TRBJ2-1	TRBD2	TGCAGCTGGAGGGGAAGCGGGAGGGCTGAGCAGTTCTTC	CSWRGSGRAEQFF
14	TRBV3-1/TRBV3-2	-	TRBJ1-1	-	TGTGCCAGCAGCCAAAGTGACAGAATTACTGAAGCTTTCTTT	CASSQSDRITEAFF
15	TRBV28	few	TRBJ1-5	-	TGTGCCAGCAGTTTACAAGGGGCAAGCAATCAGCCCCAGCATTTT	CASSLQGASNQPQHF
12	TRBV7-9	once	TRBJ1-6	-	TGTGCCGTGGGGGGGAATAATTCACCCCTCCACTTT	CAVGGNNSPLHF
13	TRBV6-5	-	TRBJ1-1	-	TGTGCCAGCGTGGCGGGATCACGGACTGAAGCTTTCTTT	CASVAGSRTEAFF
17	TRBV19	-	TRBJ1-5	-	TGTGCCAGTAGTATAAGGACAGCGCCTTATAGCAATCAGCCCCAGCATTTT	CASSIRTAPYSNQPQHF
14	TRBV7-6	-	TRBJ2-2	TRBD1	TGTGCCAGCAGCCCACAAACAGGGGTCGGGGAGCTGTTTTTT	CASSPQTGVGELFF
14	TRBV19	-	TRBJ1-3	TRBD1	TGTGCCACCTCCCCAGGGGGCCCTGGAAACACCATATATTTT	CATSPGGPGNTIYF
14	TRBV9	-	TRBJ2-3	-	TGTGCCAGCAGCGTAGGGACTTTCACAGATACGCAGTATTTT	CASSVGTFTDTQYF
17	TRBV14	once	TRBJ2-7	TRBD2	TGTGCCAGCAGCCAAGATAACTCTAGCGGGAGAAGGTACGAGCAGTACTTC	CASSQDNSSGRRYEQYF
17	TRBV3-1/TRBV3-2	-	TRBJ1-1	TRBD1	TGTGCCAGCAGCCAAGAAGGGAGGACAGGGATGGGGACTGAAGCTTTCTTT	CASSQEGRTGMGTEAFF
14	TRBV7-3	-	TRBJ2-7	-	TGTGCCAGCAGTCGAGGGGGATCCTCCTACGAGCAGTACTTC	CASSRGGSSYEQYF
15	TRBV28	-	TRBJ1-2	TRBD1	TGTGCCAGCAGTTTACCGGGACAGGGGGGAGTTGGCTACACCTTC	CASSLPGQGGVGYTF
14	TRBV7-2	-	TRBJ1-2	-	TGTGCCAGCAGCACGCAGGGGATAGGCTATGGCTACACCTTC	CASSTQGIGYGYTF
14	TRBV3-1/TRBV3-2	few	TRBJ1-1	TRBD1	TGTGCCAGCAGCCGCGGACAGGGGTTGTCGGGGGCTTTCTTT	CASSRGQGLSGAFF
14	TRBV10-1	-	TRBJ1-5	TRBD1	TGCGCCAGCACCCAGGGACAGGGGAATCAGCCCCAGCATTTT	CASTQGQGNQPQHF
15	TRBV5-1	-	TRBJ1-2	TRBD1	TGCGCCAGCAGCCAAGGGGACAGGGGAAACTATGGCTACACCTTC	CASSQGDRGNYGYTF
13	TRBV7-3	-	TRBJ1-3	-	TGTGCCAGCAGCTCAGAGGCGAGGGCCACCATATATTTT	CASSSEARATIYF
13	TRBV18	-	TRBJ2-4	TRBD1	TGTGCCAGCTCACCACGGGACAGGGACATTCAGTACTTC	CASSPRDRDIQYF
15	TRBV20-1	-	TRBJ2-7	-	TGCAGTGCTAGTGCGGCGGGGCGTGGATCCTACGAGCAGTACTTC	CSASAAGRGSYEQYF
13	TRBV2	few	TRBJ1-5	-	TGTGCCAGCAGTTTGAGGATTAATCAGCCCCAGCATTTT	CASSLRINQPQHF
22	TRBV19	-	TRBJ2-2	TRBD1	TGTGCCAGTAGCGATCACAGTCCCAAGACAGGGGGACTAAAAACCGACACCGGGGAGCTGTTTTTT	CASSDHSPKTGGLKTDTGELFF
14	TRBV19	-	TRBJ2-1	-	TGTGCCAGTAACCCCCTCTACCCGTACAATGAGCAGTTCTTC	CASNPLYPYNEQFF
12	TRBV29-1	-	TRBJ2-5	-	TGCAGCGTTGAGGCCAGCCAAGAGACCCAGTACTTC	CSVEASQETQYF
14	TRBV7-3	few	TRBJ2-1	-	TGTGCCAGCAGCTTAAATCGACTCCACAATGAGCAGTTCTTC	CASSLNRLHNEQFF
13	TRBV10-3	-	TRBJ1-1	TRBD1	TGTGCCAGTGAGTCCGGGACAGACACTGAAGCTTTCTTT	CASESGTDTEAFF
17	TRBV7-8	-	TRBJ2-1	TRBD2	TGTGCCAGCAGCTTAAGGCTGGGAGGGGCGCCCTACAATGAGCAGTTCTTC	CASSLRLGGAPYNEQFF
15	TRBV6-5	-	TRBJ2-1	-	TGTGCCAGCAGGGCGGGACAGAACTCCTACAATGAGCAGTTCTTC	CASRAGQNSYNEQFF
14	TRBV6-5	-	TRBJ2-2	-	TGTGCCAGCAAGGGGACTCTAAACACCGGGGAGCTGTTTTTT	CASKGTLNTGELFF
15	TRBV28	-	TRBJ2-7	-	TGTGCCAGCAGTCCCCGGGAGGGGGCCTCCTACGAGCAGTACTTC	CASSPREGASYEQYF
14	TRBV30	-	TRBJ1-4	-	TGTGCCTGTCCCCGGGCGGGCCTGGGGGAAAAACTGTTTTTT	CACPRAGLGEKLFF
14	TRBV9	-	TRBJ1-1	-	TGTGCCAGCAGCGTAGGGCTCATCCCCACTGAAGCTTTCTTT	CASSVGLIPTEAFF
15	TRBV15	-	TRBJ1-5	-	TGTGCCACCAGCAGAGGCGGGGGGGAAGATCAGCCCCAGCATTTT	CATSRGGGEDQPQHF
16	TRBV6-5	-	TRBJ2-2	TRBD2	TGTGCCAGCAGTTCGGGACTAGCGGCGAACACCGGGGAGCTGTTTTTT	CASSSGLAANTGELFF
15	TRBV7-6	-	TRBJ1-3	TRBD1	TGTGCCAGCAGCTTAACCCGGACAGGGTACAGCACCATATATTTT	CASSLTRTGYSTIYF
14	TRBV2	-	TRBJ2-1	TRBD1	TGTGCCAGCAGTGGGGACAGGGTTGGAAATGAGCAGTTCTTC	CASSGDRVGNEQFF
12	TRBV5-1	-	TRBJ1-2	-	TGCGCCAGCAGCGAAGCAGGGCAGGGCTACACCTTC	CASSEAGQGYTF
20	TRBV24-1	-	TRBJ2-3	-	TGTGCCACCAGTGACCCCTCGGGCCCCGGCAGCGGATACCTCACAGATACGCAGTATTTT	CATSDPSGPGSGYLTDTQYF
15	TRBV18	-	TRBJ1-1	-	TGTGCCAGCTCACCGCTTGGGGCTGGGAACACTGAAGCTTTCTTT	CASSPLGAGNTEAFF
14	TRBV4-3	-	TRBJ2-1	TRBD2	TGCGCCAGCAGCCAAGGACTAGCGGGGGAGGAGCAGTTCTTC	CASSQGLAGEEQFF
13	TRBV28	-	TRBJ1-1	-	TGTGCCAGCAGTGCCTTCTCATCGAGGTTAGCTTTCTTT	CASSAFSSRLAFF
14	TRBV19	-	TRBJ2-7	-	TGTGCCAGTAGTGTGGGCCAATCCCCCTACGAGCAGTACTTC	CASSVGQSPYEQYF
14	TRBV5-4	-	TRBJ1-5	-	TGTGCCAGCTCCGCGGGGGGGAGCAATCAGCCCCAGCATTTT	CASSAGGSNQPQHF
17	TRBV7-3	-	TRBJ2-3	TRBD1	TGTGCCAGCAGCTCCTCAACAGGGGAGATTTTCACAGATACGCAGTATTTT	CASSSSTGEIFTDTQYF
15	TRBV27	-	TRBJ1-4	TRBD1	TGTGCCAGCAGATTAACCGGGACAGCTAATGAAAAACTGTTTTTT	CASRLTGTANEKLFF
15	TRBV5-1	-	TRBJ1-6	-	TGCGCCAGCAGCTTGGGCAGGGGAAATAATTCACCCCTCCACTTT	CASSLGRGNNSPLHF
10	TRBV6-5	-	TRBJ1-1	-	TGTGCCTCTGGCCACACTGAAGCTTTCTTT	CASGHTEAFF
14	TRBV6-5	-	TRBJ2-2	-	TGTGCCAGCAGTCTAACTAGGAACACCGGGGAGCTGTTTTTT	CASSLTRNTGELFF
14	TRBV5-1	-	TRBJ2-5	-	TGCGCCAGCAGCATACAGGATTACCAAGAGACCCAGTACTTC	CASSIQDYQETQYF
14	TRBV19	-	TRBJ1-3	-	TGTGCCACCCAGTTGGGGAGTTCTGGAAACACCATATATTTT	CATQLGSSGNTIYF
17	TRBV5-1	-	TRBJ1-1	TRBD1	TGCGCCAGCAGCTTGACTCTTGGGGACAGGGGGCTCACTGAAGCTTTCTTT	CASSLTLGDRGLTEAFF
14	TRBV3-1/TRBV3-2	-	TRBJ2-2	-	TGTGCCAGCAGCCCTCGAGGGCTAGCCGGGGAGCTGTTTTTT	CASSPRGLAGELFF
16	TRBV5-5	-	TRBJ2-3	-	TGTGCCAGCAGCTTGGGACGGAGGCCGATGGAAGATACGCAGTATTTT	CASSLGRRPMEDTQYF